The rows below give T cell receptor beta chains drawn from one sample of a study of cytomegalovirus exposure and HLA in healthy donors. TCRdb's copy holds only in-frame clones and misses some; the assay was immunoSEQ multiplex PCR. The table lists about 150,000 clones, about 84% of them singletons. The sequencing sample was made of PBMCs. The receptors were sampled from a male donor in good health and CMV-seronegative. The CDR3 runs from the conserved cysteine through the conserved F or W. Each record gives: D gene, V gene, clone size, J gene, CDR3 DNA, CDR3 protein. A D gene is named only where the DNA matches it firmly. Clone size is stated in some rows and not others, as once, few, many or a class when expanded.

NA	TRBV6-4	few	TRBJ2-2	TGTGCCAGCAGTGACTCTTTGGACACCGAGGAGCTGTTTTTC	CASSDSLDTEELFF
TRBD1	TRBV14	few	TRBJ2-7	TGTGCCAGCAGCCAGGGTTCAGGGGGCCTCTACGAGCAGTACTTC	CASSQGSGGLYEQYF
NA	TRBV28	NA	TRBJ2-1	TGTGCCAGCAGTTCTGGAGCGGGTTACAATGAGCAGTTCTTC	CASSSGAGYNEQFF
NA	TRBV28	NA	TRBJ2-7	TGTGCCAGCAGTTTAGAGATCTCAAGCTCCTACGAGCAGTACTTC	CASSLEISSSYEQYF
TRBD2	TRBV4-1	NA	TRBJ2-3	TGCGCCAGCAGCCAAGTTTCAGCGGGGAGCACAGATACGCAGTATTTT	CASSQVSAGSTDTQYF
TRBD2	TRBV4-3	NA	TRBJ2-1	TGCGCCAGCAGCCAAGATACTAGCGGGTCCCCCGGGGATGAGCAGTTCTTC	CASSQDTSGSPGDEQFF
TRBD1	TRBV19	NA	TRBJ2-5	TGTGCCAGTACGACAGGGGGCGTCGGGGAGACCCAGTACTTC	CASTTGGVGETQYF
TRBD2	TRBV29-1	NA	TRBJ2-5	TGCAGCGTTAATGGACTAGCGGCCCCCCAAGAGACCCAGTACTTC	CSVNGLAAPQETQYF
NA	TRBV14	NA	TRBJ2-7	TGTGCCAGCAGCCAAGTACAGATTGGCGAGCAGTACTTC	CASSQVQIGEQYF
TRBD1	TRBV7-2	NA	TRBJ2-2	TGTGCCAGCAGCTACTTCCAGGGGGCCGACACCGGGGAGCTGTTTTTT	CASSYFQGADTGELFF
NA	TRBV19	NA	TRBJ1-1	TGTGCCAGTAGTATTGGTACAGGGTTCACTGAAGCTTTCTTT	CASSIGTGFTEAFF
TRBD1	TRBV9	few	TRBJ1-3	TGTGCCAGCAGCTCCCGACAGGGACTGTCTGGAAACACCATATATTTT	CASSSRQGLSGNTIYF
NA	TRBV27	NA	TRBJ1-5	TGTGCCAGCAGTTTATATGCAGGGGTAGGGCAGCCCCAGCATTTT	CASSLYAGVGQPQHF
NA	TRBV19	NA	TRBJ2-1	TGTGCCAGTAGTGACGCGGGTTACAATGAGCAGTTCTTC	CASSDAGYNEQFF
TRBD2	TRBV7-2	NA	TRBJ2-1	TGTGCCAGCAGCTCGGTGAGCGGGAGATCCTACAATGAGCAGTTCTTC	CASSSVSGRSYNEQFF
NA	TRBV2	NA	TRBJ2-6	TGTGCCAGCAGTGATGGGCCAGGGCCCTCTGGGGCCAACGTCCTGACTTTC	CASSDGPGPSGANVLTF
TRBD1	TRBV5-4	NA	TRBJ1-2	TGTGCCAGCAGTTGGGCGGGACAGGGCATCTATGGCTACACCTTC	CASSWAGQGIYGYTF
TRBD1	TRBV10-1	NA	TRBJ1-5	TGCGCCAGCAGCGCGACAGGGAGCCCTTCCCCCAATCAGCCCCAGCATTTT	CASSATGSPSPNQPQHF
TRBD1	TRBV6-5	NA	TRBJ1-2	TGTGCCAGCAGCCGACAGGGATATGGCTACACCTTC	CASSRQGYGYTF
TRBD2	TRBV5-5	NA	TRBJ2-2	TGTGCCAGCAGCTTGTTCGATGGACTAGCGGGACGGTACGCCGGGGAGCTGTTTTTT	CASSLFDGLAGRYAGELFF
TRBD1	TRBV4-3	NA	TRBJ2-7	TGCGCCAGCAGCCAAGAACATTGGGCCGGGACAGGGAGGCAGGAGCAGTACTTC	CASSQEHWAGTGRQEQYF
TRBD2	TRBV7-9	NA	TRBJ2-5	TGTGCCAGCAGCCATCGTGTAGCGGGGTATCAAGAGACCCAGTACTTC	CASSHRVAGYQETQYF
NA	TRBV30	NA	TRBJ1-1	TGTGCCTGGAGTGCCCAGGGCTTTACTGAAGCTTTCTTT	CAWSAQGFTEAFF
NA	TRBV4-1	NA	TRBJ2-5	TGCGCCAGCAGCCCCATACTAGCGCAGGGGGAGACCCAGTACTTC	CASSPILAQGETQYF
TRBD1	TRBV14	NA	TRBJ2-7	TGTGCCAGCGGCGACGAACCGGGACAGGGTGTAGAGCAGTACTTC	CASGDEPGQGVEQYF
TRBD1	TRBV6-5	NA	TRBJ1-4	TGTGCCAGCAGTTATGACAGGGTAGATGAAAAACTGTTTTTT	CASSYDRVDEKLFF
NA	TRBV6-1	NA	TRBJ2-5	TGTGCCAGCAGTGAAGACGGGGTGTCGCTGACCCAGTACTTC	CASSEDGVSLTQYF